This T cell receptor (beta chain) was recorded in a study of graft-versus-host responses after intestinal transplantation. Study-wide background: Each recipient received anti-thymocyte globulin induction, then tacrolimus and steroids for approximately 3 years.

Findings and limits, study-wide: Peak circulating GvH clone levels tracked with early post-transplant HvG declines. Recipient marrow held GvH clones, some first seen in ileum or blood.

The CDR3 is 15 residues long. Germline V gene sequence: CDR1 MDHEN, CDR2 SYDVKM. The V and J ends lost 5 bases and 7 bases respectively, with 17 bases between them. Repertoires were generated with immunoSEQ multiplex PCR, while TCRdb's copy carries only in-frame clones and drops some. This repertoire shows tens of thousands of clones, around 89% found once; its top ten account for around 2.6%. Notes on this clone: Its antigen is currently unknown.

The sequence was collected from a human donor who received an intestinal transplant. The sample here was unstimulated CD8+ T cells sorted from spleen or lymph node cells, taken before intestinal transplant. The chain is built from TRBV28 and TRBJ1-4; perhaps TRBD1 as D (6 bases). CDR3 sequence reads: CASSPQGWLGEKLFF. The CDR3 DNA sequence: TGTGCCAGCAGTCCACAGGGTTGGCTGGGTGAAAAACTGTTTTTT.